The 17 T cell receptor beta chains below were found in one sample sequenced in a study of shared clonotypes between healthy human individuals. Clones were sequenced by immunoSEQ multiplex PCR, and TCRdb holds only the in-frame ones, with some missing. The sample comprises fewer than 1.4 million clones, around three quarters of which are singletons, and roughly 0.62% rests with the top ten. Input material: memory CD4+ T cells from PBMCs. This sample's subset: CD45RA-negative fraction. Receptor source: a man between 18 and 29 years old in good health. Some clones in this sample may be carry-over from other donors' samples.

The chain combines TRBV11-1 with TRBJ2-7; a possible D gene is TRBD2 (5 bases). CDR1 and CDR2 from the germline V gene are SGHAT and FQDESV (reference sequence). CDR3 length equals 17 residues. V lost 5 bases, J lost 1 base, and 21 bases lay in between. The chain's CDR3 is CASSPDDGIWTSYEQYF. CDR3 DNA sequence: TGTGCCAGCAGCCCCGACGATGGCATCTGGACTTCCTACGAGCAGTACTTC.

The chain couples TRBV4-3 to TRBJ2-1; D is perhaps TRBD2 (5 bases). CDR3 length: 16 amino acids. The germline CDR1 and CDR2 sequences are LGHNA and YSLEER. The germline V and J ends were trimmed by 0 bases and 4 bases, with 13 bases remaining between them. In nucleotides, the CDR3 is TGCGCCAGCAGCCAAGATCCAGGCCGCGGGTACAATGAGCAGTTCTTC. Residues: CASSQDPGRGYNEQFF.

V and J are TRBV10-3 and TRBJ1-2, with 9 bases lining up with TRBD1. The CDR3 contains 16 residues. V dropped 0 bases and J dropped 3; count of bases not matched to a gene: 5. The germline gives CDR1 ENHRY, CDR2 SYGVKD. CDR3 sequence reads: CAISESRTGAYYGYTF. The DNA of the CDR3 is TGTGCCATCAGTGAGTCGAGGACAGGGGCTTACTATGGCTACACCTTC.

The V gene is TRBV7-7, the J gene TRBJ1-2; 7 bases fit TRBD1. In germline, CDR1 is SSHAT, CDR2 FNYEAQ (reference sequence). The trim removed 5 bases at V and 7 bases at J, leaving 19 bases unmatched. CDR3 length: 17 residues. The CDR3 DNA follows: TGTGCCAGCAGCCCCATGTCTTTTACAGGGGTTGACGGTGGCTACACCTTC. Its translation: CASSPMSFTGVDGGYTF.

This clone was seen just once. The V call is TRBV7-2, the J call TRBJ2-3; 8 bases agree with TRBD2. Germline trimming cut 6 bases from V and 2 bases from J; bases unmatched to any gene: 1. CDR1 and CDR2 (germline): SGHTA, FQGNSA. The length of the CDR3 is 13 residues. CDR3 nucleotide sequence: TGTGCCAGCAGGACTAGCGTCACAGATACGCAGTATTTT. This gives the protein CASRTSVTDTQYF.

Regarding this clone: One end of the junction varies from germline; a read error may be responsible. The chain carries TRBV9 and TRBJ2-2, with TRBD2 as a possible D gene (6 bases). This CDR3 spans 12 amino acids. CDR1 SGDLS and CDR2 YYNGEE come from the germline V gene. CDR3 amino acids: CASSPQMGGLFF. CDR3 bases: TGTGCCAGCAGCCCTCAAATGGGGGGGCTGTTTTTT.

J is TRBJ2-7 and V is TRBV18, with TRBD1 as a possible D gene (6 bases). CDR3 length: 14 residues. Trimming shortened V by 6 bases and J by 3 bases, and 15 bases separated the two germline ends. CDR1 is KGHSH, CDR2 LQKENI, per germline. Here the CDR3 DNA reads TGTGCCAGCTCGCCGAGTCTACAGGGCTACGAGCAGTACTTC. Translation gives CASSPSLQGYEQYF.

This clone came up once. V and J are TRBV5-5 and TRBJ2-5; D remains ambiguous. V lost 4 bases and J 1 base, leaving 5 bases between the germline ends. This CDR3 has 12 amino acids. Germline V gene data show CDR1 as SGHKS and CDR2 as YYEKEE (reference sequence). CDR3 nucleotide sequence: TGTGCCAGCAGCCCGGGCCAAGAGACCCAGTACTTC. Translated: CASSPGQETQYF.

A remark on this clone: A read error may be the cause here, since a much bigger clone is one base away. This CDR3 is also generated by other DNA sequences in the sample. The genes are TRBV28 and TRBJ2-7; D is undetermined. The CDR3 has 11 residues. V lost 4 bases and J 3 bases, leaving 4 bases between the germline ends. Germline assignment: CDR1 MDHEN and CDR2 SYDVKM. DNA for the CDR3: TGTGCCAGCAGTTCCTACTACGAGCAGTACTTC. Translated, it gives CASSSYYEQYF.

The CDR3 DNA reads as TGTGCCAGCAGTCCGGGGGGGGCTGTGAGCTATGGCTACACCTTC. As protein: CASSPGGAVSYGYTF. This sequence joins TRBV6-5 and TRBJ1-2; TRBD1 is a possible D gene (6 bases). Per the germline V gene, CDR1 is MNHEY and CDR2 is SVGAGI. V was clipped by 5 bases and J by 4 bases, with 17 bases between them. This CDR3 spans 15 amino acids.

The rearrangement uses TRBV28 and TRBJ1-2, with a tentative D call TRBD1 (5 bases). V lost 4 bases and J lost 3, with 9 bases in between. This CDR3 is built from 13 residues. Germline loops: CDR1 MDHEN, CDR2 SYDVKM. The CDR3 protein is CASSSSRDYGYTF. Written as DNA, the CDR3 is TGTGCCAGCAGTTCCTCCAGGGACTATGGCTACACCTTC.

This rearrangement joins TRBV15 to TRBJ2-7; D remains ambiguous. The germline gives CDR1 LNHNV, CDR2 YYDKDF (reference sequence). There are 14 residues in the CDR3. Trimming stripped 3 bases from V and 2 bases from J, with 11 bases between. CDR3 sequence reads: CATSREGRAYEQYF. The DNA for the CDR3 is TGTGCCACCAGCAGGGAAGGGCGAGCCTACGAGCAGTACTTC. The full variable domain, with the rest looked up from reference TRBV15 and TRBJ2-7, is DAMVIQNPRYQVTQFGKPVTLSCSQTLNHNVMYWYQQKSSQAPKLLFHYYDKDFNNEADTPDNFQSRRPNTSFCFLDIRSPGLGDTAMYLCATSREGRAYEQYFGPGTRLTVT.

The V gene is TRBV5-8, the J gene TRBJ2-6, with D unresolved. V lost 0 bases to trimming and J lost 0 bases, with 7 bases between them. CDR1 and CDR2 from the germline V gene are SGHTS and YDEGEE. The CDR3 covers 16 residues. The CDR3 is CASSLGEHSGANVLTF. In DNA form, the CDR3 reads TGTGCCAGCAGCTTGGGTGAGCACTCTGGGGCCAACGTCCTGACTTTC.

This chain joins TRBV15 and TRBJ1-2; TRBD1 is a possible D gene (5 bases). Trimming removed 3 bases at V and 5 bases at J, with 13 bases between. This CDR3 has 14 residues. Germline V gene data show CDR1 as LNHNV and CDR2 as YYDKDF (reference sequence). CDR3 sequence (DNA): TGTGCCACCAGCAGGGAGGTGGGACTGTATGGCTACACCTTC. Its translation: CATSREVGLYGYTF. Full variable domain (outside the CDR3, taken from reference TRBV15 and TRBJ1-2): DAMVIQNPRYQVTQFGKPVTLSCSQTLNHNVMYWYQQKSSQAPKLLFHYYDKDFNNEADTPDNFQSRRPNTSFCFLDIRSPGLGDTAMYLCATSREVGLYGYTFGSGTRLTVV.

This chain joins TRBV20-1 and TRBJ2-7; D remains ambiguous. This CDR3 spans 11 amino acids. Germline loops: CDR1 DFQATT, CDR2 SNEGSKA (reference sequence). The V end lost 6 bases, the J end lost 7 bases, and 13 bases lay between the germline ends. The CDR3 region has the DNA TGCAGTGCCCCGCTTGAAGCAGAGCAGTACTTC. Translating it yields CSAPLEAEQYF.

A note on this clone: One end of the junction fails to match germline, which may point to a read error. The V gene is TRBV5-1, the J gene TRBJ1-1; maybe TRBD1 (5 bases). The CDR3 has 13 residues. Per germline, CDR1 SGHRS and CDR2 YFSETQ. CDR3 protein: CAGSQTVNTEAFF. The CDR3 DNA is TGCGCCGGCAGCCAGACAGTGAACACTGAAGCTTTCTTT.

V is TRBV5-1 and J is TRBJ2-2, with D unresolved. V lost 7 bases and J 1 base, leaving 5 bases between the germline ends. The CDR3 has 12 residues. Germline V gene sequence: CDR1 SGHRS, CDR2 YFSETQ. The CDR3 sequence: CASGWNTGELFF. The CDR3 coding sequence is TGCGCCAGCGGTTGGAACACCGGGGAGCTGTTTTTT.